The T cell receptor beta chain described here comes from a study of graft-versus-host responses after intestinal transplantation. About the research overall: Once they had received anti-thymocyte globulin induction, all recipients took tacrolimus and steroids for about 3 years. Study-wide results and caveats: Ileal or blood samples showed some GvH clones first, and such clones were also found in recipient marrow.

V lost 2 bases and J lost 4; bases outside the gene matches: 6. CDR1 is MNHNY and CDR2 is SVGAGI in the germline V gene (reference sequence). This CDR3 spans 15 amino acids. Measured with immunoSEQ multiplex PCR; TCRdb has only the in-frame clones, and not every one. The sample has 6,500 to 10,000 clones; less than 85% are singletons. Graft specimens yielded both intraepithelial and lamina propria lymphocytes. Of note for this clone: What it binds is not known.

The sequenced sample was ileum tissue, obtained roughly 490 days after intestinal transplant. The chain carries TRBV6-6 and TRBJ1-1; 8 nucleotides match TRBD1. The sequence was obtained from a human patient who received an intestinal transplant, so some T cells may come from the graft donor. This chain's CDR3 is CASSYQGAGGTEAFF. In DNA, the CDR3 is TGTGCCAGCAGTTACCAGGGGGCAGGTGGCACTGAAGCTTTCTTT.